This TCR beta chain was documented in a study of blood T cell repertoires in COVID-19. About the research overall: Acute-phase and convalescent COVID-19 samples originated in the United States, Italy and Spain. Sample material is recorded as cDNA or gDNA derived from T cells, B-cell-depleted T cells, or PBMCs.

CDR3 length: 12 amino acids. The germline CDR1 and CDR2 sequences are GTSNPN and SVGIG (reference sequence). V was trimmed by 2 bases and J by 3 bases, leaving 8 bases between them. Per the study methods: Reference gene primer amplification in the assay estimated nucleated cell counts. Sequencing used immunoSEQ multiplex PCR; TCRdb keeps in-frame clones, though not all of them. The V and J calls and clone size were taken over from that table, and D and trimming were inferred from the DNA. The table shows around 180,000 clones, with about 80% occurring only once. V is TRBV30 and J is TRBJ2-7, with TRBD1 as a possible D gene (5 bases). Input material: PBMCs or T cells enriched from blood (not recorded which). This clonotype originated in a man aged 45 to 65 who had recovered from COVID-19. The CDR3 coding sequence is TGTGCCTGGAGTAGGGGATTCTACGAGCAGTACTTC. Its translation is CAWSRGFYEQYF.